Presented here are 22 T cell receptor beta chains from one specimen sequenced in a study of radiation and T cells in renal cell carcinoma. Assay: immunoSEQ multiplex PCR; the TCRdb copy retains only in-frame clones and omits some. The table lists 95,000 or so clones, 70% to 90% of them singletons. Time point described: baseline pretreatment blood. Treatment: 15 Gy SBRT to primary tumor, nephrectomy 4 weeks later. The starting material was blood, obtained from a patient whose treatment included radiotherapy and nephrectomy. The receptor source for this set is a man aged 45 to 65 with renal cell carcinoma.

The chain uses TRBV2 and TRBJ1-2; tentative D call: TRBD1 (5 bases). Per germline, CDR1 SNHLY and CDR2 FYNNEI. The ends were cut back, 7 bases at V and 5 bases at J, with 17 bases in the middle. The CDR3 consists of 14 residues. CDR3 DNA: TGTGCCAGCACTTTCAGGGACCAAACTTATGGCTACACCTTC. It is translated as CASTFRDQTYGYTF.

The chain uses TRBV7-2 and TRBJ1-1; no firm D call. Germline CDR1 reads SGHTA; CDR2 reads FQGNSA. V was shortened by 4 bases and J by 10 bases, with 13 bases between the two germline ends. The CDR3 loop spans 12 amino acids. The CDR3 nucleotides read TGTGCCAGCAGCTCAAGACTGACCTTAGCTTTCTTT. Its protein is CASSSRLTLAFF.

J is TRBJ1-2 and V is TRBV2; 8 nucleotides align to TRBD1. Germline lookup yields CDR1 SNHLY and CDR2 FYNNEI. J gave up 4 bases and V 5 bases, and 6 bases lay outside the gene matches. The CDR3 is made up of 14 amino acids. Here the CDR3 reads CASSPTGAGYGYTF. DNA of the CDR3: TGTGCCAGCAGTCCGACAGGGGCCGGCTATGGCTACACCTTC. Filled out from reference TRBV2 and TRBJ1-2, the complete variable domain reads EPEVTQTPSHQVTQMGQEVILRCVPISNHLYFYWYRQILGQKVEFLVSFYNNEISEKSEIFDDQFSVERPDGSNFTLKIRSTKLEDSAMYFCASSPTGAGYGYTFGSGTRLTVV.

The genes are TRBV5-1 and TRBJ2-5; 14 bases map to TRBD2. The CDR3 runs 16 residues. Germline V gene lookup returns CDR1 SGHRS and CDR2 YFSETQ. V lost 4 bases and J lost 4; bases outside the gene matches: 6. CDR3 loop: CASSLGLAGGGETQYF. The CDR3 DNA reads TGCGCCAGCAGCCTCGGACTAGCGGGAGGTGGAGAGACCCAGTACTTC.

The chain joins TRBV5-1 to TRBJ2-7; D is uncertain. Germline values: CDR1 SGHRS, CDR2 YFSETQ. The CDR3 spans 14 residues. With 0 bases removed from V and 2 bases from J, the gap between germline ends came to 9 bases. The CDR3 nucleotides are TGCGCCAGCAGCTTGGCCTTCGGCACCTACGAGCAGTACTTC. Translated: CASSLAFGTYEQYF.

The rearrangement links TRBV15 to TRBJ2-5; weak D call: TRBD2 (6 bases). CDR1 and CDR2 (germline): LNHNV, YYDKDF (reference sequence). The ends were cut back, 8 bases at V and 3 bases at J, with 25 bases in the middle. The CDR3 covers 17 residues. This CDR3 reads CATPVPTLTSGEETQYF. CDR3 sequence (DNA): TGTGCCACCCCAGTCCCCACTCTGACTAGTGGAGAAGAGACCCAGTACTTC.

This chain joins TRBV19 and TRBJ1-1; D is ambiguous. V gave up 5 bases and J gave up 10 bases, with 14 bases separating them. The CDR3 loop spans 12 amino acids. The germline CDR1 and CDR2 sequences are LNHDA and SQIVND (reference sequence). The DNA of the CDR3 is TGTGCCAGTAGTGGGGAGGCCCCGCGAGCTTTCTTT. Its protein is CASSGEAPRAFF.

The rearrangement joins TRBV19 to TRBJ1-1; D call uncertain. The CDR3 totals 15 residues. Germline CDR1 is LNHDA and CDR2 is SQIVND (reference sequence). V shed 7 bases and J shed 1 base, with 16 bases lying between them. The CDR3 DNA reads TGTGCCAGTACCCGTGTCGGACGGGGGAACACTGAAGCTTTCTTT. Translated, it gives CASTRVGRGNTEAFF.

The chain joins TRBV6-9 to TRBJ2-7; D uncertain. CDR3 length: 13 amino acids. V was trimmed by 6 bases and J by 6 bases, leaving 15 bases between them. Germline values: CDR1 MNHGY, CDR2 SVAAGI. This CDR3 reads CASRMTRLTEQYF. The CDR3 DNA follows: TGTGCCAGCAGGATGACAAGACTCACCGAGCAGTACTTC.

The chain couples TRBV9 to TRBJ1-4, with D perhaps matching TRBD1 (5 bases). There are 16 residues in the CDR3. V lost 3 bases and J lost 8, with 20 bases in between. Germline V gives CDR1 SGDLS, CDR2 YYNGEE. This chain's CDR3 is CASSAEGTAPYEKLFF. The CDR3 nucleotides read TGTGCCAGCAGCGCGGAGGGGACGGCCCCTTACGAAAAACTGTTTTTT. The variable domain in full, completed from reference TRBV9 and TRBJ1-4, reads DSGVTQTPKHLITATGQRVTLRCSPRSGDLSVYWYQQSLDQGLQFLIQYYNGEERAKGNILERFSAQQFPDLHSELNLSSLELGDSALYFCASSAEGTAPYEKLFFGSGTQLSVL.

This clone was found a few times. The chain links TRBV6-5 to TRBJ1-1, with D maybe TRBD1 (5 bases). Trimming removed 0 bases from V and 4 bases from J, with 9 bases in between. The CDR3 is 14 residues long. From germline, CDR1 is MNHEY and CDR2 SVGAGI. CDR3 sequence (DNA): TGTGCCAGCAGTTACTCATCCGGGGGCACTGAAGCTTTCTTT. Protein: CASSYSSGGTEAFF.

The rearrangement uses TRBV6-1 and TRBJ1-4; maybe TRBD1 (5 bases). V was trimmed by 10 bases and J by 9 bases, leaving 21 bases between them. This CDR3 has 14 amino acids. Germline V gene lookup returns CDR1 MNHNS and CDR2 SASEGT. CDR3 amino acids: CATWDFGQEKKLFF. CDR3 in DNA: TGTGCCACGTGGGACTTCGGGCAGGAAAAAAAACTGTTTTTT.

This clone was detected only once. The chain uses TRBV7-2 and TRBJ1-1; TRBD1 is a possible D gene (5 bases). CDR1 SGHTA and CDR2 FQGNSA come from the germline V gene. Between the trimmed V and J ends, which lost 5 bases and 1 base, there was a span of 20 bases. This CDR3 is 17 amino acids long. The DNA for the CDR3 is TGTGCCAGCAGCCTCTCGCAGGGTCGGTGGAGGAACACTGAAGCTTTCTTT. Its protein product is CASSLSQGRWRNTEAFF.

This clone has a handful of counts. DNA of the CDR3: TGTGCCATCGGGAGTAATGAAAAACTGTTTTTT. Translating gives CAIGSNEKLFF. The V call is TRBV10-3, the J call TRBJ1-4; no reliable D call. The CDR3 loop spans 11 amino acids. Germline-derived CDR1 and CDR2 are ENHRY and SYGVKD. Trimming removed 8 bases at V and 4 bases at J, with 5 bases between.

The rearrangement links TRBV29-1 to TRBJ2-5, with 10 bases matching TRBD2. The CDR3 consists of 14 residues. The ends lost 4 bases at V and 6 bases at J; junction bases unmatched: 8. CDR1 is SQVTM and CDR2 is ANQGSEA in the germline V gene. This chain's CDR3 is CSVVTSGVTKTQYF. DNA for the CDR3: TGCAGCGTTGTCACTAGCGGGGTTACGAAGACCCAGTACTTC. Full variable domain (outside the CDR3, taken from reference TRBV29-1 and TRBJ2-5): SAVISQKPSRDICQRGTSLTIQCQVDSQVTMMFWYRQQPGQSLTLIATANQGSEATYESGFVIDKFPISRPNLTFSTLTVSNMSPEDSSIYLCSVVTSGVTKTQYFGPGTRLLVL.

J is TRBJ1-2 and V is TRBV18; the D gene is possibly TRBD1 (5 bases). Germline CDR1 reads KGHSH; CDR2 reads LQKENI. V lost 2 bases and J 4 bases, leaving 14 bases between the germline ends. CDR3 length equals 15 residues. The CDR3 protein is CASSPVSGYSYGYTF. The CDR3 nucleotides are TGTGCCAGCTCACCAGTTTCAGGGTACAGCTATGGCTACACCTTC.

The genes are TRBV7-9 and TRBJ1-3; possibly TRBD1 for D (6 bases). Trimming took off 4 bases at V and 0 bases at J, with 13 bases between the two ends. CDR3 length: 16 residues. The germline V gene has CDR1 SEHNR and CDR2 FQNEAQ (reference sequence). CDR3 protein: CASSSRGAGSGNTIYF. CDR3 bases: TGTGCCAGCAGCTCCCGGGGGGCTGGCTCTGGAAACACCATATATTTT.

The CDR3 region is CASSLPQGPLYNSPLHF. DNA of the CDR3: TGTGCCAGCAGTCTCCCCCAGGGGCCACTTTATAATTCACCCCTCCACTTT. V gene TRBV28 combines with J gene TRBJ1-6; D is possibly TRBD1 (6 bases). Germline V gene data show CDR1 as MDHEN and CDR2 as SYDVKM. V shed 5 bases and J shed 4 bases, with 18 bases lying between them. The length of the CDR3 is 17 residues.

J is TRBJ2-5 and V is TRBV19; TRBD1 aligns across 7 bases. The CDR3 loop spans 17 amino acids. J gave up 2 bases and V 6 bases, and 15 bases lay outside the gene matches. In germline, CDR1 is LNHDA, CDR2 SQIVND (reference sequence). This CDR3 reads CASRPARDSLQQETQYF. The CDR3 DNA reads TGTGCCAGTAGACCAGCCCGGGACAGCCTCCAGCAAGAGACCCAGTACTTC.

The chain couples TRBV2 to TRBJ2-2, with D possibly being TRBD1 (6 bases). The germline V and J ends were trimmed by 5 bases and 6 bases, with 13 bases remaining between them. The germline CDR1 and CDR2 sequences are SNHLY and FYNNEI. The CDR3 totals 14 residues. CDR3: CASSLSNRAGELFF. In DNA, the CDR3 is TGTGCCAGCAGTTTGAGCAACAGGGCCGGGGAGCTGTTTTTT.

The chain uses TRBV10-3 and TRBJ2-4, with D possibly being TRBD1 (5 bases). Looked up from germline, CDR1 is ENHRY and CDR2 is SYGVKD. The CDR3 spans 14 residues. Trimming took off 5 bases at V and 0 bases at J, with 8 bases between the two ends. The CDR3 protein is CAISTQGAKNIQYF. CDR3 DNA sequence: TGTGCCATCAGTACTCAGGGAGCCAAAAACATTCAGTACTTC.

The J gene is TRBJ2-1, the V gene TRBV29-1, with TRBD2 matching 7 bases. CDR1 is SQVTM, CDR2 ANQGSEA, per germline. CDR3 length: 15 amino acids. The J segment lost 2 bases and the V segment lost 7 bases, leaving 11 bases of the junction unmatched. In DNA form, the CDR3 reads TGCAGCGGGACTTTAGCGGGCGGGACCTACAATGAGCAGTTCTTC. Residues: CSGTLAGGTYNEQFF.